Listed here are 9 T cell receptor beta chains from one sample, sequenced in a study of blood T cell repertoires in COVID-19. Assay: immunoSEQ multiplex PCR; the TCRdb copy retains only in-frame clones and omits some. This sample yields around 300,000 clones, of which 90% are seen a single time; around 5.8% belongs to the top ten. Material for sequencing was peripheral blood. The receptors derive from a woman between 45 and 65 years old with COVID-19, enrolled during active disease.

This sequence joins TRBV18 and TRBJ2-6; 8 bases are shared with TRBD1. CDR1 is KGHSH and CDR2 is LQKENI in the germline V gene. The V and J ends lost 3 bases and 0 bases, in that order; junction bases with no gene match: 10. The length of the CDR3 is 19 residues. The CDR3 protein is CASSPYRTGKGSGANVLTF. The CDR3 nucleotides are TGTGCCAGCTCACCCTATAGGACAGGGAAGGGCTCTGGGGCCAACGTCCTGACTTTC.

The chain is built from TRBV18 and TRBJ2-3, with D possibly matching TRBD1 (6 bases). The CDR3 is 17 residues long. V lost 3 bases and J lost 0, with 16 bases in between. Per the germline V gene, CDR1 is KGHSH and CDR2 is LQKENI. CDR3 in amino acids: CASSPLARGHSTDTQYF. The CDR3 coding sequence is TGTGCCAGCTCACCTCTCGCCAGGGGCCACAGCACAGATACGCAGTATTTT.

This chain links TRBV4-3 with TRBJ2-5, with D hard to call. The CDR3 consists of 14 residues. Germline CDR1 LGHNA, CDR2 YSLEER. V was cut by 1 base and J by 4 bases, with 10 bases left in between. The CDR3 spells CASSQVQSGETQYF. CDR3 bases: TGCGCCAGCAGCCAAGTACAGTCCGGAGAGACCCAGTACTTC.

The chain carries TRBV11-3 and TRBJ1-1; D not resolved. The CDR3 extends over 11 amino acids. The germline gives CDR1 SGHNT, CDR2 YENEEA. The V and J ends lost 5 bases and 3 bases respectively, with 4 bases between them. CDR3 loop: CASSLHTEAFF. CDR3 coding DNA: TGTGCCAGCAGCCTCCACACTGAAGCTTTCTTT.

The gene calls are TRBV6-5 and TRBJ1-1, with TRBD1 identical over 7 bases. Germline-derived CDR1 and CDR2 are MNHEY and SVGAGI. This CDR3 is built from 15 residues. V shed 2 bases, J shed 4 bases, and the junction held 7 bases outside the gene matches. In DNA form, the CDR3 reads TGTGCCAGCAGTTACCAAAACAGGGGAGGCACTGAAGCTTTCTTT. This encodes CASSYQNRGGTEAFF.

The chain joins TRBV7-9 to TRBJ2-1; 12 nucleotides agree with TRBD2. The junction had 3 bases not matched to a gene; V was cut back by 1 base and J by 8 bases. This CDR3 contains 15 residues. The germline CDR1 and CDR2 sequences are SEHNR and FQNEAQ (reference sequence). CDR3 coding DNA: TGTGCCAGCAGCTTAGGACTAGCGGGAGCCCATGAGCAGTTCTTC. Translating gives CASSLGLAGAHEQFF.

CDR3 nucleotide sequence: TGTGCCAGCAGACTACTAGCGGCTAGCACAGATACGCAGTATTTT. As protein: CASRLLAASTDTQYF. The chain has TRBV27 and TRBJ2-3; 8 bases match TRBD2. The CDR3 has 15 residues. The germline V gene encodes CDR1 MNHEY and CDR2 SMNVEV (reference sequence). V gave up 6 bases and J gave up 0 bases; unmatched junction bases: 5.

This rearrangement joins TRBV4-1 to TRBJ2-7; D may be TRBD1 (6 bases). Germline V CDR1 and CDR2: MGHRA, YSYEKL. V was shortened by 0 bases and J by 3 bases, with 21 bases between the two germline ends. The CDR3 runs 18 residues. CDR3 sequence (DNA): TGCGCCAGCAGCCAAGACCTTAGGGGGAATTCGGACAACTACGAGCAGTACTTC. Its translation: CASSQDLRGNSDNYEQYF.

The gene calls are TRBV21-1 and TRBJ2-5; the table's TRBD1 call for D was not verified on the DNA. TRBV21-1 is annotated as a pseudogene. The CDR3 loop spans 15 amino acids. The CDR3 region is CASSGDRGRGETQYF. In DNA form, the CDR3 reads TGTGCCAGCAGCGGGGACAGGGGGCGCGGGGAGACCCAGTACTTC.